A selection of T cell receptor beta chains follows, all from one sample in a study of spatial heterogeneity in lung cancer. TCRdb re-called the 5' RACE reads with MiXCR, one entry per CDR3 protein. The sample records 35,000 to 55,000 distinct CDR3 sequences, around 6.8% being singletons. Sequencing was performed on PBMCs, taken at surgery. The receptors shown here come from a female donor with early-stage non-small cell lung cancer. The CDR3 runs from the conserved cysteine through the conserved F or W. A D gene is named only where the DNA matches it firmly. Expanded clones get a size class; other rows say once, few or many, or leave the size out.

size: many
D: -
V: TRBV2
J: TRBJ1-2
CDR3: CASSGDSPYGYTF
DNA: TGTGCCAGCAGTGGCGACAGCCCCTATGGCTACACCTTC

size: -
D: -
V: TRBV5-1
J: TRBJ2-7
CDR3: CASSRDGTYEQYF
DNA: TGCGCCAGCAGCCGGGACGGGACTTACGAGCAGTACTTC

size: -
D: TRBD2
V: TRBV27
J: TRBJ2-7
CDR3: CASSLSSSGGHEQYF
DNA: TGTGCCAGCAGTTTATCGTCTAGCGGGGGACACGAGCAGTACTTC

size: many
D: -
V: TRBV11-3
J: TRBJ2-1
CDR3: CASSPGGSDEQFF
DNA: TGTGCCAGCAGCCCCGGGGGTAGCGATGAGCAGTTCTTC

size: many
D: -
V: TRBV12-3/TRBV12-4
J: TRBJ2-1
CDR3: CASSLEAGLNEQFF
DNA: TGTGCCAGCAGTTTAGAAGCAGGGTTGAATGAGCAGTTCTTC

size: few
D: TRBD1
V: TRBV6-1
J: TRBJ1-4
CDR3: CASSSGGLGEKLFF
DNA: TGTGCCAGCAGCTCAGGGGGCTTGGGTGAAAAACTGTTTTTT

size: few
D: -
V: TRBV13
J: TRBJ2-3
CDR3: CASSFRRQASTDTQYF
DNA: TGTGCCAGCAGCTTTAGGAGGCAGGCGAGTACAGATACGCAGTATTTT

size: many
D: -
V: TRBV12-3/TRBV12-4
J: TRBJ1-1
CDR3: CASSLGVSEAFF
DNA: TGTGCCAGCAGTTTGGGGGTCTCTGAAGCTTTCTTT

size: many
D: TRBD2
V: TRBV7-6
J: TRBJ2-6
CDR3: CASSPAGGRANVLTF
DNA: TGTGCCAGCAGCCCGGCGGGGGGCAGGGCCAACGTCCTGACTTTC

size: many
D: -
V: TRBV7-6
J: TRBJ1-6
CDR3: CASSLGWQITSNSPLHF
DNA: TGTGCCAGCAGCTTAGGTTGGCAGATAACGAGTAATTCACCCCTCCACTTT

size: -
D: -
V: TRBV5-5
J: TRBJ1-1
CDR3: CASSLELAQGAFF
DNA: TGTGCCAGCAGCCTTGAATTAGCCCAGGGGGCTTTCTTT

size: many
D: -
V: TRBV9
J: TRBJ2-1
CDR3: CASSVDRGGNEQFF
DNA: TGTGCCAGCAGCGTCGACAGGGGAGGGAATGAGCAGTTCTTC

size: -
D: -
V: TRBV3-1
J: TRBJ2-2
CDR3: CASSFRAGANTGELFF
DNA: TGTGCCAGCAGCTTTCGGGCGGGGGCCAACACCGGGGAGCTGTTTTTT

size: many
D: -
V: TRBV10-3
J: TRBJ2-1
CDR3: CAANEQFF
DNA: TGTGCCGCCAATGAGCAGTTCTTC

size: few
D: TRBD1
V: TRBV2
J: TRBJ2-5
CDR3: CASSVRDRTREAQYF
DNA: TGTGCCAGCAGTGTTCGGGACAGAACAAGAGAGGCCCAGTACTTC

size: few
D: -
V: TRBV20-1
J: TRBJ2-5
CDR3: CSARDRPLLKETQYF
DNA: TGCAGTGCTAGAGATCGGCCCCTTTTAAAAGAGACCCAGTACTTC

size: few
D: -
V: TRBV5-1
J: TRBJ1-1
CDR3: CASSWGTEAFF
DNA: TGCGCCAGCAGCTGGGGGACGGAAGCTTTCTTT

size: -
D: -
V: TRBV6-2/TRBV6-3
J: TRBJ1-5
CDR3: CASSYSRAGQLWSNQPQHF
DNA: TGTGCCAGCAGTTACTCCCGAGCAGGCCAGTTATGGAGCAATCAGCCCCAGCATTTT

size: -
D: -
V: TRBV30
J: TRBJ1-1
CDR3: CAWSFASRAFF
DNA: TGTGCCTGGAGTTTCGCCTCGAGGGCTTTCTTT

size: few
D: TRBD2
V: TRBV4-2
J: TRBJ2-7
CDR3: CVSSQELAGAYEQYF
DNA: TGTGTCAGCAGCCAAGAGCTAGCGGGGGCCTACGAGCAGTACTTC

size: many
D: -
V: TRBV4-3
J: TRBJ1-2
CDR3: CASSQDRAARSYGYTF
DNA: TGCGCCAGCAGCCAAGATAGGGCAGCAAGGAGCTATGGCTACACCTTC

size: -
D: -
V: TRBV20-1
J: TRBJ2-1
CDR3: CSARGIEQFF
DNA: TGCAGTGCTAGGGGAATTGAGCAGTTCTTC

size: many
D: TRBD1
V: TRBV4-1
J: TRBJ2-7
CDR3: CASSNRDRGYEQYF
DNA: TGCGCCAGCAGTAACCGGGACAGGGGCTACGAGCAGTACTTC

size: -
D: -
V: TRBV14
J: TRBJ1-1
CDR3: CASSQIPSTGNTEAFF
DNA: TGTGCCAGCAGCCAGATCCCCTCGACAGGTAACACTGAAGCTTTCTTT

size: many
D: -
V: TRBV5-1
J: TRBJ1-1
CDR3: CASSLAGGALAEAFF
DNA: TGCGCCAGCAGCTTGGCCGGGGGGGCATTGGCTGAAGCTTTCTTT

size: many
D: -
V: TRBV7-2
J: TRBJ2-1
CDR3: CASSRSSGYNEQFF
DNA: TGTGCCAGCAGTCGTAGTAGCGGATACAATGAGCAGTTCTTC

size: -
D: -
V: TRBV5-1
J: TRBJ2-5
CDR3: CASSLGGRPREETQYF
DNA: TGCGCCAGCAGCTTGGGGGGAAGGCCCAGGGAAGAGACCCAGTACTTC

size: few
D: -
V: TRBV7-9
J: TRBJ1-2
CDR3: CASSPPGQRANYGYTF
DNA: TGTGCCAGCAGCCCTCCCGGGCAAAGAGCTAACTATGGCTACACCTTC

size: -
D: TRBD1
V: TRBV24-1
J: TRBJ2-2
CDR3: CATSAGTGDPGELFF
DNA: TGTGCCACCAGTGCCGGGACAGGGGATCCCGGGGAGCTGTTTTTT

size: many
D: -
V: TRBV2
J: TRBJ2-3
CDR3: CASSEAGDFLADTQYF
DNA: TGTGCCAGCAGTGAAGCGGGCGACTTCCTCGCAGATACGCAGTATTTT

size: many
D: TRBD1
V: TRBV6-6
J: TRBJ1-5
CDR3: CAIHGTGVIQPQHF
DNA: TGTGCCATCCATGGGACAGGGGTTATTCAGCCCCAGCATTTT